The 5 T cell receptor beta chains below were found in one sample sequenced in a study of T cell repertoires in cytomegalovirus infection. Which antigens these TCRs recognize remains unknown. MiXCR, applied by TCRdb to the reads, yields one record per CDR3 protein. The table records about 700,000 distinct CDR3 sequences, around a third of them present only once. The specimen was cultured PBMCs, collected from culture after CMV antigen stimulation. These receptors originate from a human donor in good health (CMV status not recorded). Some clones in this sample may be carry-over from other donors' samples.

V is TRBV11-2 and J is TRBJ2-1; 12 positions agree with TRBD1. V dropped 7 bases and J dropped 7; count of bases not matched to a gene: 5. This CDR3 region has 14 residues. The V gene's germline CDR1 is SGHAT and CDR2 FQNNGV. CDR3 DNA sequence: TGTGCCAGCAAGGCGGGACAGGGGGCGAATGAGCAGTTCTTC. Translated: CASKAGQGANEQFF.

J is TRBJ2-3 and V is TRBV5-1; TRBD1 or TRBD2 may be the D gene (6 bases each). Trimming took 0 bases from V and 5 from J, leaving 10 bases between them. Germline loops: CDR1 SGHRS, CDR2 YFSETQ. This CDR3 is 14 amino acids long. Written as DNA, the CDR3 is TGCGCCAGCAGCTTGGAACAGGGAGGAGATACGCAGTATTTT. Amino acid sequence: CASSLEQGGDTQYF.

The table lists this clonotype with a few counts. The chain uses TRBV12-3 or TRBV12-4 and TRBJ2-3; either TRBD1 or TRBD2 may fit D (5 bases each). The CDR3 spans 13 residues. V lost 8 bases and J 1 base, leaving 10 bases between the germline ends. The CDR3: CASGAGGTDTQYF. The CDR3 DNA is TGTGCCAGCGGGGCGGGCGGCACAGATACGCAGTATTTT.

This clonotype was observed once. The chain couples TRBV12-3 or TRBV12-4 to TRBJ1-6; possibly TRBD1 for D (6 bases). V lost 4 bases and J lost 4, with 14 bases in between. The CDR3 contains 16 residues. CDR3 DNA: TGTGCCAGCAGTTCGCAGGGGTTAAGGTATAATTCACCCCTCCACTTT. The encoded protein is CASSSQGLRYNSPLHF.

The CDR3 loop reads CSVEYDGNTEAFF. The CDR3, as DNA: TGCAGCGTTGAATACGACGGGAACACTGAAGCTTTCTTT. The chain employs TRBV29-1 and TRBJ1-1, with D hard to call. CDR3 size: 13 residues. Germline values: CDR1 SQVTM, CDR2 ANQGSEA. V was clipped by 2 bases and J by 1 base, with 8 bases between them.